This entry lists 18 T cell receptor beta chains sequenced from one sample in a study of OX40 agonist ivuxolimab in advanced cancers. The method was immunoSEQ multiplex PCR; TCRdb's version includes in-frame clones alone and lacks a portion of them. Of about 65,000 clones listed, 80% to 90% are singletons. Sequencing was performed on CD4+ or CD8+ T cells sorted from blood, taken in a trial of the OX40 agonist ivuxolimab. Receptors were obtained from an adult with an advanced solid tumor such as melanoma, head and neck, liver or kidney cancer.

V is TRBV7-8 and J is TRBJ2-7, with 11 bases lining up with TRBD2. CDR1 is SGHVS and CDR2 is FQNEAQ in the germline V gene. Germline trimming cut 1 base from V and 2 bases from J; bases unmatched to any gene: 4. The CDR3 loop spans 16 amino acids. The CDR3 is CASSLGLLAGAYEQYF. The CDR3 nucleotides are TGTGCCAGCAGCTTAGGATTACTAGCGGGGGCCTACGAGCAGTACTTC.

The chain carries TRBV7-9 and TRBJ1-1, with 9 bases identical to TRBD1. Looked up from germline, CDR1 is SEHNR and CDR2 is FQNEAQ (reference sequence). The trim removed 0 bases at V and 3 bases at J, leaving 2 bases unmatched. The CDR3 has 15 amino acids. CDR3 region: CASSLARQGDTEAFF. The CDR3, as DNA: TGTGCCAGCAGCTTAGCCCGACAGGGGGACACTGAAGCTTTCTTT.

The chain recombines TRBV5-5 with TRBJ1-4; D is undetermined. Germline CDR1 is SGHKS and CDR2 is YYEKEE (reference sequence). V was cut by 4 bases and J by 8 bases, with 15 bases left in between. This CDR3 is built from 14 residues. CDR3 in amino acids: CASSPSPGVEKLFF. DNA of the CDR3: TGTGCCAGCAGCCCTTCCCCTGGGGTGGAAAAACTGTTTTTT. Drawing the rest from reference TRBV5-5 and TRBJ1-4, the complete variable domain is DAGVTQSPTHLIKTRGQQVTLRCSPISGHKSVSWYQQVLGQGPQFIFQYYEKEERGRGNFPDRFSARQFPNYSSELNVNALLLGDSALYLCASSPSPGVEKLFFGSGTQLSVL.

This chain connects TRBV7-9 to TRBJ1-4, with a possible D match to TRBD1 (5 bases). The germline V and J ends were trimmed by 0 bases and 6 bases, with 14 bases remaining between them. There are 16 residues in the CDR3. The germline gives CDR1 SEHNR, CDR2 FQNEAQ (reference sequence). In nucleotides, the CDR3 is TGTGCCAGCAGCTTAGCCATCTCAGGGCGGCATGAAAAACTGTTTTTT. Its translation: CASSLAISGRHEKLFF.

The rearrangement joins TRBV15 to TRBJ2-1; 13 bases are a match to TRBD2. V dropped 0 bases and J dropped 7; count of bases not matched to a gene: 0. In germline, CDR1 is LNHNV, CDR2 YYDKDF (reference sequence). The CDR3 loop spans 15 amino acids. For the CDR3, the DNA is TGTGCCACCAGCAGAGAACTAGCGGGGGGGAATGAGCAGTTCTTC. Residues: CATSRELAGGNEQFF.

The chain is built from TRBV29-1 and TRBJ1-3, with D uncertain. V shed 7 bases and J shed 9 bases, with 13 bases lying between them. The germline V gene encodes CDR1 SQVTM and CDR2 ANQGSEA. This CDR3 spans 11 amino acids. This CDR3 reads CSARFEVTIYF. DNA for the CDR3: TGCAGCGCCCGGTTTGAGGTCACCATATATTTT.

The chain employs TRBV11-2 and TRBJ1-2, with 10 bases lining up with TRBD1. CDR1 is SGHAT and CDR2 is FQNNGV in the germline V gene. Trimming cost V 0 bases and J 2 bases; bases outside gene matches: 9. This CDR3 comprises 18 residues. Here the CDR3 DNA reads TGTGCCAGCAGCTTAGAGAGATGGGACAGGGGCGTGAACTATGGCTACACCTTC. This translates into CASSLERWDRGVNYGYTF.

J is TRBJ1-6 and V is TRBV30; 10 bases fit TRBD1. The CDR3 has 16 residues. J gave up 7 bases and V 3 bases, and 9 bases lay outside the gene matches. Germline CDR1 is GTSNPN and CDR2 is SVGIG (reference sequence). This CDR3 reads CAWSMISGQGNSPLHF. The CDR3 DNA is TGTGCCTGGAGCATGATATCGGGACAGGGGAATTCACCCCTCCACTTT.

The V and J genes are TRBV5-5 and TRBJ2-7; 8 bases align to TRBD2. The CDR3 runs 18 residues. Germline CDR1 is SGHKS and CDR2 is YYEKEE (reference sequence). Germline trimming cut 0 bases from V and 2 bases from J; bases unmatched to any gene: 13. This CDR3 is CASSLEAGLRTSPYEQYF. CDR3 bases: TGTGCCAGCAGCTTGGAGGCAGGGCTTCGGACTAGCCCCTACGAGCAGTACTTC.

The chain recombines TRBV25-1 with TRBJ2-3; D perhaps matches TRBD1 (5 bases). From germline, CDR1 is MGHDK and CDR2 SYGVNS. Trimming took off 0 bases at V and 3 bases at J, with 13 bases between the two ends. The CDR3 has 16 residues. CDR3 coding DNA: TGTGCCAGCAGTGAATATATGGACACCTTTACAGATACGCAGTATTTT. Translation gives CASSEYMDTFTDTQYF.

This chain uses TRBV19 with TRBJ1-5; a possible D gene is TRBD1 (5 bases). The CDR3 is made up of 15 amino acids. V lost 2 bases to trimming and J lost 14 bases, with 22 bases between them. Germline loops: CDR1 LNHDA, CDR2 SQIVND (reference sequence). CDR3 DNA sequence: TGTGCCAGTAGTATATGGGGGTCCGAGGAAACTCCCAAGCATTTT. Its translation is CASSIWGSEETPKHF.

This chain uses TRBV4-2 with TRBJ2-5; unclear D gene. From germline, CDR1 is LGHNA and CDR2 YNFKEQ. Trimming removed 1 base from V and 4 bases from J, with 10 bases in between. CDR3 size: 14 residues. CDR3 region: CASSQGPGGETQYF. The CDR3 DNA follows: TGTGCCAGCAGCCAAGGGCCGGGTGGAGAGACCCAGTACTTC.

This clone was counted once. The chain recombines TRBV2 with TRBJ2-2; no definite D call. The CDR3 spans 14 residues. The V and J ends lost 6 bases and 0 bases respectively, with 8 bases between them. The V gene's germline CDR1 is SNHLY and CDR2 FYNNEI. CDR3 nucleotide sequence: TGTGCCAGCAGGGGGAACGCGAACACCGGGGAGCTGTTTTTT. This translates into CASRGNANTGELFF.

This chain connects TRBV6-5 to TRBJ1-2; D might be TRBD1 (5 bases). Trimming took off 0 bases at V and 8 bases at J, with 16 bases between the two ends. CDR3 length equals 15 residues. CDR1 MNHEY and CDR2 SVGAGI come from the germline V gene. Here the CDR3 reads CASSYSIWGGGGYTF. CDR3 coding DNA: TGTGCCAGCAGTTACTCGATTTGGGGGGGAGGAGGCTACACCTTC.

This clone was seen a few times. The chain joins TRBV5-4 to TRBJ2-3; TRBD1 agrees at 8 bases. The CDR3 is 15 residues long. V lost 4 bases and J lost 3; bases outside the gene matches: 7. Germline V CDR1 and CDR2: SGHNT, YYREEE (reference sequence). This CDR3 reads CASSRNRQGTDTQYF. DNA of the CDR3: TGTGCCAGCAGCAGGAACAGACAGGGGACAGATACGCAGTATTTT.

V and J are TRBV21-1 and TRBJ1-5; the tabulated D call, TRBD1, remains unverified against the DNA. TRBV21-1 is flagged as a pseudogene. CDR3 length equals 11 residues. CDR3 sequence (DNA): TGTCTCCAGTATAGCAATCAGCCCCAGCATTTT. Protein sequence: CLQYSNQPQHF.

V usage is TRBV6-1 and J usage is TRBJ2-7, with TRBD1 as a possible D gene (5 bases). Between the trimmed V and J ends, which lost 5 bases and 2 bases, there was a span of 16 bases. From germline, CDR1 is MNHNS and CDR2 SASEGT. The CDR3 is made up of 15 amino acids. In nucleotides, the CDR3 is TGTGCCAGCAGTAAGACCCAGGGCCAGACCTACGAGCAGTACTTC. It yields the protein CASSKTQGQTYEQYF.

This clone has a handful of counts. V gene TRBV10-1 combines with J gene TRBJ2-7, with D uncertain. Germline V gives CDR1 WNHNN, CDR2 SYGVQD (reference sequence). V shed 9 bases and J shed 1 base, with 4 bases lying between them. CDR3 length: 10 amino acids. The CDR3 loop is CARTSYEQYF. In DNA form, the CDR3 reads TGCGCCAGGACATCCTACGAGCAGTACTTC.